This passage covers 25 T cell receptor beta chains from one sample sequenced in a study of regulatory T cells in long-lasting Graves disease. In building TCR beta libraries, iRepertoire HTBI primers were used together with Arm-PCR of CDR3 regions. TCRdb fed the multiplex PCR reads into MiXCR, producing one record per CDR3 protein. The sample shows over 650,000 distinct CDR3 sequences, 25% to 35% of them seen only once. As for time point: persistent/refractory GD, antithyroid drugs over 5 years with positive TRAb. Extracted PBMC RNA gave rise to the TCR library. The input for sequencing was peripheral blood mononuclear cells (PBMCs), taken when the disease was refractory, from a patient treated with antithyroid drugs. Source of these receptors: a female donor with Graves disease.

This chain's CDR3 is CASSGGIRETQYF. The DNA for the CDR3 is TGTGCCAGCAGTGGAGGGATTAGAGAGACCCAGTACTTC. V usage is TRBV6-1 and J usage is TRBJ2-5; tentative D call: TRBD2 (5 bases). Germline V lookup: CDR1 MNHNS, CDR2 SASEGT. This CDR3 has 13 residues. Trimming stripped 4 bases from V and 4 bases from J, with 10 bases between.

The genes are TRBV4-2 and TRBJ1-4; D possibly corresponds to TRBD1 (5 bases). Trimming took off 4 bases at V and 3 bases at J, with 9 bases between the two ends. CDR3 size: 14 residues. The V gene's germline CDR1 is LGHNA and CDR2 YNFKEQ. The DNA of the CDR3 is TGTGCCAGCAGCCGAGGGGTCGCTAATGAAAAACTGTTTTTT. It encodes CASSRGVANEKLFF.

The J gene is TRBJ2-2, the V gene TRBV5-1; D uncertain. The length of the CDR3 is 16 residues. The germline V gene has CDR1 SGHRS and CDR2 YFSETQ. V was trimmed by 0 bases and J by 4 bases, leaving 13 bases between them. The CDR3 nucleotides read TGCGCCAGCAGCTTGGTTTGGGTGTGGGCCACCGGGGAGCTGTTTTTT. Protein product: CASSLVWVWATGELFF.

This clonotype has a count of ten or more. This rearrangement joins TRBV12-3 or TRBV12-4 to TRBJ2-7; D may be TRBD1 or TRBD2 (5 bases each). There are 14 residues in the CDR3. Trimming shortened V by 6 bases and J by 7 bases, and 19 bases separated the two germline ends. The CDR3 region is CASRRRGPGGEQYF. The CDR3 nucleotides read TGTGCCAGCAGACGACGGGGCCCCGGAGGAGAGCAGTACTTC.

The chain uses TRBV18 and TRBJ1-1; TRBD1 matches at 7 bases. Trimming removed 1 base from V and 11 bases from J; junction bases left unmatched: 7. Germline values: CDR1 KGHSH, CDR2 LQKENI. This CDR3 has 13 residues. CDR3 loop: CASSPLNRGVAFF. For the CDR3, the DNA is TGTGCCAGCTCACCACTGAACAGGGGAGTGGCTTTCTTT.

This clonotype was detected a few times. V and J are TRBV13 and TRBJ1-2, with D hard to call. V was pared by 0 bases and J by 4 bases, with 12 bases between. The CDR3 contains 15 residues. Per the germline V gene, CDR1 is PRHDT and CDR2 is FYEKMQ (reference sequence). The CDR3 sequence: CASSLGAGEIYGYTF. DNA of the CDR3: TGTGCCAGCAGCTTAGGGGCAGGCGAGATCTATGGCTACACCTTC. Looking up the rest from reference TRBV13 and TRBJ1-2 gives the full variable domain: AAGVIQSPRHLIKEKRETATLKCYPIPRHDTVYWYQQGPGQDPQFLISFYEKMQSDKGSIPDRFSAQQFSDYHSELNMSSLELGDSALYFCASSLGAGEIYGYTFGSGTRLTVV.

This clonotype has at least ten counts. The chain combines TRBV27 with TRBJ1-6, with D unclear. The ends were cut back, 1 base at V and 7 bases at J, with 8 bases in the middle. Germline-derived CDR1 and CDR2 are MNHEY and SMNVEV (reference sequence). The CDR3 consists of 14 residues. The DNA for the CDR3 is TGTGCCAGCAGTTTATTGGCCACAAATTCACCCCTCCACTTT. Translating gives CASSLLATNSPLHF.

The genes are TRBV14 and TRBJ1-2; no clear D. The V end was cut by 4 bases, the J end by 8 bases, with 14 bases between. From germline, CDR1 is SGHDN and CDR2 FVKESK. The CDR3 is 13 amino acids. In DNA form, the CDR3 reads TGTGCCAGCAGCCCAAAATTCGGGGTAGGCTACACCTTC. Translating it yields CASSPKFGVGYTF.

This chain links TRBV6-5 with TRBJ2-1; D call uncertain. The V gene lost 2 bases and the J gene lost 3 bases, with 11 bases spanning the gap. Germline V lookup: CDR1 MNHEY, CDR2 SVGAGI. The CDR3 is made up of 15 amino acids. This CDR3 is CASSYDGSRYNEQFF. The CDR3 DNA follows: TGTGCCAGCAGTTACGATGGTAGCCGCTACAATGAGCAGTTCTTC.

This clonotype was recorded a few times. This chain links TRBV5-1 with TRBJ1-2; D unresolved. V was clipped by 0 bases and J by 7 bases, with 10 bases between them. This CDR3 has 13 residues. Germline CDR1 SGHRS, CDR2 YFSETQ. CDR3 DNA: TGCGCCAGCAGCTTGGGTGGAACATCTGGCTACACCTTC. Translation gives CASSLGGTSGYTF. The variable domain in full, completed from reference TRBV5-1 and TRBJ1-2, reads KAGVTQTPRYLIKTRGQQVTLSCSPISGHRSVSWYQQTPGQGLQFLFEYFSETQRNKGNFPGRFSGRQFSNSRSEMNVSTLELGDSALYLCASSLGGTSGYTFGSGTRLTVV.

The chain links TRBV4-1 to TRBJ1-1; no firm D call. The CDR3 extends over 14 amino acids. V dropped 3 bases and J dropped 3 bases, with 11 bases sitting between them. Germline V gene sequence: CDR1 MGHRA, CDR2 YSYEKL. The CDR3 is CASSQDPSYTEAFF. The CDR3 region has the DNA TGCGCCAGCAGCCAGGATCCCTCGTACACTGAAGCTTTCTTT.

The chain uses TRBV10-3 and TRBJ1-5; D is unresolved. Germline CDR1 reads ENHRY; CDR2 reads SYGVKD. Deletions cut 2 bases from V and 4 bases from J, with 9 bases between. The CDR3 contains 14 residues. CDR3 sequence reads: CAISEGLNNQPQHF. CDR3 bases: TGTGCCATCAGTGAGGGGCTCAATAATCAGCCCCAGCATTTT.

This clonotype was detected only a few times. The chain carries TRBV15 and TRBJ1-2; D is possibly TRBD1 (6 bases). Germline V lookup: CDR1 LNHNV, CDR2 YYDKDF (reference sequence). There are 15 residues in the CDR3. Trimming pared 0 bases from V and 4 bases from J, leaving 12 bases between. CDR3 in amino acids: CATSRDRGYFYGYTF. For the CDR3, the DNA is TGTGCCACCAGCAGAGATAGGGGGTACTTCTATGGCTACACCTTC.

This clonotype turned up a few times. The chain employs TRBV12-5 and TRBJ1-5; the D gene is possibly TRBD1 (5 bases). CDR1 is LGHNT, CDR2 FRNRAP, per germline. V shed 6 bases and J shed 10 bases, with 16 bases lying between them. The CDR3 sequence is 13 residues long. CDR3 amino acids: CASGDGGRLPQHF. The CDR3 bases are TGTGCTAGTGGAGATGGGGGTCGCCTTCCCCAGCATTTT.

V and J are TRBV6-1 and TRBJ2-7; 9 positions match TRBD2. Per the germline V gene, CDR1 is MNHNS and CDR2 is SASEGT. The trim removed 10 bases at V and 3 bases at J, leaving 13 bases unmatched. The CDR3 covers 15 residues. In DNA, the CDR3 is TGTGCCACCCGCGGGCTAGCGGGGTTCCGCTACGAGCAGTACTTC. Amino acids: CATRGLAGFRYEQYF.

The chain uses TRBV3-1 and TRBJ1-1, with D possibly being TRBD1 (5 bases). The CDR3 spans 16 residues. CDR1 is LGHDT, CDR2 YNNKEL, per germline (reference sequence). Between the trimmed V and J ends, which lost 1 base and 1 base, there was a span of 13 bases. The DNA of the CDR3 is TGTGCCAGCAGCCAAGTACTTCCCAGGGCGAACACTGAAGCTTTCTTT. Protein sequence: CASSQVLPRANTEAFF.

This clonotype occurred a few times. The chain employs TRBV28 and TRBJ1-1, with D hard to call. V dropped 3 bases and J dropped 0 bases, with 11 bases sitting between them. Germline V lookup: CDR1 MDHEN, CDR2 SYDVKM. The CDR3 has 15 residues. DNA for the CDR3: TGTGCCAGCAGTTTCCTCCTCCTATTGAACACTGAAGCTTTCTTT. Translation: CASSFLLLLNTEAFF.

V is TRBV5-1 and J is TRBJ2-5; 13 positions agree with TRBD2. CDR1 SGHRS and CDR2 YFSETQ come from the germline V gene. V shed 2 bases, J shed 5 bases, and the junction held 6 bases outside the gene matches. This CDR3 has 16 amino acids. The CDR3 sequence: CASSLLAGGPPETQYF. CDR3 nucleotides: TGCGCCAGCAGCTTACTAGCGGGAGGGCCGCCTGAGACCCAGTACTTC. Combining the CDR3 with reference TRBV5-1 and TRBJ2-5 gives the whole variable domain KAGVTQTPRYLIKTRGQQVTLSCSPISGHRSVSWYQQTPGQGLQFLFEYFSETQRNKGNFPGRFSGRQFSNSRSEMNVSTLELGDSALYLCASSLLAGGPPETQYFGPGTRLLVL.

This clonotype was detected a few times. This chain joins TRBV29-1 and TRBJ1-2; D not resolved. With 2 bases removed from V and 7 bases from J, the gap between germline ends came to 14 bases. The CDR3 has 13 residues. Germline values: CDR1 SQVTM, CDR2 ANQGSEA. CDR3 nucleotides: TGCAGCGTTGAAAGTCGGGGAAAGGGTGGCTACACCTTC. It is translated as CSVESRGKGGYTF. Variable domain in full (rest from reference TRBV29-1 and TRBJ1-2): SAVISQKPSRDICQRGTSLTIQCQVDSQVTMMFWYRQQPGQSLTLIATANQGSEATYESGFVIDKFPISRPNLTFSTLTVSNMSPEDSSIYLCSVESRGKGGYTFGSGTRLTVV.

The chain carries TRBV5-1 and TRBJ2-2; D not resolved. CDR1 SGHRS and CDR2 YFSETQ come from the germline V gene. The CDR3 consists of 14 residues. V lost 0 bases to trimming and J lost 6 bases, with 9 bases between them. In nucleotides, the CDR3 is TGCGCCAGCAGCTTGGTGGGTGTGTCCGGGGAGCTGTTTTTT. It is translated as CASSLVGVSGELFF.

This clonotype has only a few counts. The chain is built from TRBV7-8 and TRBJ1-6; tentatively, D is TRBD1 (6 bases). V shed 2 bases and J shed 4 bases, with 9 bases lying between them. The CDR3 contains 15 residues. Germline loops: CDR1 SGHVS, CDR2 FQNEAQ. In DNA, the CDR3 is TGTGCCAGCAGCTTATGGACAGATTATAATTCACCCCTCCACTTT. Encoded protein: CASSLWTDYNSPLHF.

This clonotype has at least ten counts. The V call is TRBV7-2, the J call TRBJ1-2; 9 bases map to TRBD1. Germline CDR1 and CDR2: SGHTA and FQGNSA. Germline trimming cut 4 bases from V and 7 bases from J; bases unmatched to any gene: 10. The CDR3 covers 15 residues. The DNA of the CDR3 is TGTGCCAGCAGCTCCGCCGCCGGGACAGGGTTTGGCTACACCTTC. It yields the protein CASSSAAGTGFGYTF.

This clonotype was counted a few times. The chain uses TRBV29-1 and TRBJ1-2; 11 bases agree with TRBD1. This CDR3 has 13 residues. V trimming: 7 bases; J trimming: 7 bases; junction bases outside the gene matches: 8. The germline CDR1 and CDR2 sequences are SQVTM and ANQGSEA. In DNA, the CDR3 is TGCAGCGCAACCGGACAGGGGGCATTTGGCTACACCTTC. Amino acid sequence: CSATGQGAFGYTF.

This clonotype was seen repeatedly, ten times or more. The chain combines TRBV28 with TRBJ1-2; 7 bases are a match to TRBD1. Trimming took 5 bases from V and 6 from J; bases not matched to a gene: 12. The CDR3 is made up of 15 amino acids. Germline V gene sequence: CDR1 MDHEN, CDR2 SYDVKM. In DNA, the CDR3 is TGTGCCAGCAGTCTGCAGGGGGGATTAGGTGATGGCTACACCTTC. Its protein is CASSLQGGLGDGYTF.

This clonotype was seen a handful of times. The chain combines TRBV29-1 with TRBJ1-1, with 8 bases fitting TRBD1. The V gene's germline CDR1 is SQVTM and CDR2 ANQGSEA. V trimming: 5 bases; J trimming: 3 bases; junction bases outside the gene matches: 5. The CDR3 is made up of 13 amino acids. CDR3 sequence reads: CSVKQGGYTEAFF. CDR3 sequence (DNA): TGCAGCGTTAAACAGGGGGGGTACACTGAAGCTTTCTTT.